Described below is a single T cell receptor (beta chain) sequence and its context. As yet, its antigen is unknown. Sequence at one end of the junction differs from germline and may be a read error. The time point is: recipient sample about 28 days before transplant, after cytoreduction. Recipient blood drawn about 28 days pretransplant and days 30, 100, 180 after. This specimen belongs to a study of T cell clonotyping in hematopoietic cell transplantation. Findings and limits, study-wide: No sorting was done, leaving CD4 and CD8 contributions mixed.

Method: immunoSEQ multiplex PCR; TCRdb's copy keeps in-frame clones and lacks some. The data contain some 29,000 clones, 60% to 85% of them seen just once; the ten biggest clones take up 6% to 8.5%. The CDR3 extends over 15 amino acids. The germline V gene encodes CDR1 MNHEY and CDR2 SVGAGI. The source material was peripheral blood mononuclear cells, sampled before stem cell transplant. The gene calls are TRBV6-5 and TRBJ2-7, with 10 bases lining up with TRBD1. The sequence was obtained from a woman aged 25 to 39 with chronic myeloid leukemia. Some clones in this sample may be carry-over from other donors' samples. CDR3 sequence (DNA): TGTGCCAGCAGTGACTCCGGGACAGGGGCAAACGAGCAGTACTTC. This codes for CASSDSGTGANEQYF.